Shown below are 12 T cell receptor beta chains from a single sample sequenced in a study of CD4+ T cells in melanoma. Clones were read by immunoSEQ multiplex PCR, and TCRdb kept only the in-frame ones, dropping some. The table lists about 11,000 clones, 67% of them singletons. Sequencing input: cells from a culture (not recorded whether cultured in vitro). These TCRs come from a human donor with melanoma.

The table lists this clone with a count of one. The rearrangement joins TRBV6-6 to TRBJ2-7; 8 bases are a match to TRBD1. V shed 6 bases, J shed 2 bases, and the junction held 6 bases outside the gene matches. The CDR3 is 14 amino acids. In germline, CDR1 is MNHNY, CDR2 SVGAGI (reference sequence). CDR3: CASRIGQGAYEQYF. The CDR3 bases are TGTGCCAGCAGAATCGGACAGGGCGCCTACGAGCAGTACTTC.

V usage is TRBV6-6 and J usage is TRBJ2-6; the match to TRBD1 covers 8 bases. Trimming removed 6 bases from V and 4 bases from J; junction bases left unmatched: 5. CDR1 and CDR2 from the germline V gene are MNHNY and SVGAGI (reference sequence). The CDR3 sequence is 15 residues long. DNA for the CDR3: TGTGCCAGCAGGGCAGGGGGCTCAGGGGCCAACGTCCTGACTTTC. Encoded protein: CASRAGGSGANVLTF.

The chain has TRBV11-2 and TRBJ2-1; 14 bases map to TRBD2. After removal of 4 bases from V and 0 bases from J, the junction contained 5 bases not matched to a gene. Germline CDR1 and CDR2: SGHAT and FQNNGV. This CDR3 contains 18 residues. The CDR3 DNA is TGTGCCAGCAGCTCAGAGACTAGCGGGGGGGTCTCCTACAATGAGCAGTTCTTC. Translated: CASSSETSGGVSYNEQFF.

This clone was seen once. The V and J genes are TRBV7-8 and TRBJ1-2, with D unresolved. Germline V gives CDR1 SGHVS, CDR2 FQNEAQ. The V gene lost 1 base and the J gene lost 3 bases, with 6 bases spanning the gap. The length of the CDR3 is 13 residues. The CDR3 DNA reads TGTGCCAGCAGCTTAGGTCAATACTATGGCTACACCTTC. As protein: CASSLGQYYGYTF.

As regards this clone: An end of the junction differs from the germline gene, which may be a read error. The chain couples TRBV11-2 to TRBJ2-7; 9 nucleotides line up with TRBD1. This CDR3 comprises 13 residues. Germline-derived CDR1 and CDR2 are SGHAT and FQNNGV. The CDR3 DNA sequence: TGTGCCAGCAGCTTAGGGGGGACAGGGCGGGGGAACTTC. Encoded protein: CASSLGGTGRGNF.

This chain connects TRBV5-1 to TRBJ2-1; D is perhaps TRBD2 (7 bases). The CDR3 runs to 14 residues. CDR1 is SGHRS, CDR2 YFSETQ, per germline. V lost 3 bases to trimming and J lost 12 bases, with 19 bases between them. In DNA, the CDR3 is TGCGCCAGCAGCTCGGGGGGTGCGGGGGCATCGCAGTTCTTC. This gives the protein CASSSGGAGASQFF.

The chain employs TRBV19 and TRBJ1-1; D ambiguous. The germline CDR1 and CDR2 sequences are LNHDA and SQIVND (reference sequence). This CDR3 contains 12 residues. V lost 7 bases to trimming and J lost 2 bases, with 8 bases between them. The DNA of the CDR3 is TGTGCCAGTAACAACAGAAACACTGAAGCTTTCTTT. Its translation is CASNNRNTEAFF. Variable domain in full (rest from reference TRBV19 and TRBJ1-1): DGGITQSPKYLFRKEGQNVTLSCEQNLNHDAMYWYRQDPGQGLRLIYYSQIVNDFQKGDIAEGYSVSREKKESFPLTVTSAQKNPTAFYLCASNNRNTEAFFGQGTRLTVV.

The rearrangement joins TRBV12-5 to TRBJ1-5; 7 bases are shared with TRBD1. The CDR3 has 13 amino acids. Germline V gene data show CDR1 as LGHNT and CDR2 as FRNRAP. Germline trimming cut 6 bases from V and 6 bases from J; bases unmatched to any gene: 5. For the CDR3, the DNA is TGTGCTAGTGGCCTGACAGGGACTCAGCCCCAGCATTTT. It translates to CASGLTGTQPQHF.

The chain recombines TRBV2 with TRBJ2-7; possible D gene TRBD1, 5 bases. The CDR3 covers 15 residues. Trimming took 3 bases from V and 3 from J, leaving 15 bases between them. CDR1 SNHLY and CDR2 FYNNEI come from the germline V gene. The CDR3 loop is CASSDLSGLDYEQYF. The CDR3 coding sequence is TGTGCCAGCAGTGACCTCTCAGGGTTGGACTACGAGCAGTACTTC. The whole variable domain, filled in from reference TRBV2 and TRBJ2-7, reads EPEVTQTPSHQVTQMGQEVILRCVPISNHLYFYWYRQILGQKVEFLVSFYNNEISEKSEIFDDQFSVERPDGSNFTLKIRSTKLEDSAMYFCASSDLSGLDYEQYFGPGTRLTVT.

The chain combines TRBV7-9 with TRBJ1-1; no clear D gene. V gave up 4 bases and J gave up 3 bases, with 9 bases separating them. The CDR3 is 13 residues long. The germline gives CDR1 SEHNR, CDR2 FQNEAQ (reference sequence). The CDR3 nucleotides are TGTGCCAGCAGCTCCGTCCTAGACACTGAAGCTTTCTTT. Translating gives CASSSVLDTEAFF.

The chain has TRBV5-8 and TRBJ1-2, with D unclear. Germline assignment: CDR1 SGHTS and CDR2 YDEGEE. The length of the CDR3 is 15 residues. V was clipped by 2 bases and J by 3 bases, with 14 bases between them. The chain's CDR3 is CASSFLTTEHYGYTF. Written as DNA, the CDR3 is TGTGCCAGCAGCTTTTTAACGACGGAACACTATGGCTACACCTTC.

The chain employs TRBV11-2 and TRBJ2-7, with D possibly TRBD2 on 7 matching bases. The CDR3 sequence is 17 residues long. The germline gives CDR1 SGHAT, CDR2 FQNNGV. V lost 1 base and J 7 bases, leaving 23 bases between the germline ends. The CDR3 bases are TGTGCCAGCAGCTTAGGGGGGGCCGGGACTACCGCCTGGGAGCAGTACTTC. It codes for CASSLGGAGTTAWEQYF.